The rows below give T cell receptor beta chains drawn from one sample of a study of cytomegalovirus exposure and HLA in healthy donors. Profiling relied on immunoSEQ multiplex PCR, and the TCRdb table lists in-frame clones only, not all of them. The data contain 150,000 to 200,000 clones, 96% of them singletons. Sequenced material: PBMCs. These receptors came from a woman aged 18-30 years in good health and CMV-seronegative. Both conserved end residues are part of each CDR3. The D gene is left open where the match is weak. Rows may omit the clone size; those that give it use once, few, many or a size class.

d_call	v_call	clone_size	j_call	cdr3_nt	cdr3_aa
-	TRBV6-5	-	TRBJ2-7	TGTGCCAGCGCGGATTTGACAGGAGTCCACGAGCAGTACTTC	CASADLTGVHEQYF
-	TRBV9	-	TRBJ2-5	TGTGCCAGCAGCGTAGATGTAATGGAGACCCAGTACTTC	CASSVDVMETQYF
TRBD1	TRBV7-2	-	TRBJ2-3	TGTGCCAGCACCAGAGAAGGGGGCCTGTCAATTAGCACAGATACGCAGTATTTT	CASTREGGLSISTDTQYF
TRBD2	TRBV27	-	TRBJ2-1	TGTGCCAGCAGCGGGCTAGCGGGGGGACGGTCCGGGAATGAGCAGTTCTTC	CASSGLAGGRSGNEQFF
-	TRBV19	-	TRBJ1-2	TGTGCCAGTAGCGGACAGTTAGCTAACTATGGCTACACCTTC	CASSGQLANYGYTF
-	TRBV18	-	TRBJ1-1	TGTGCCAGCTCACCAGAGGCCAGATTGCTCACTGAAGCTTTCTTT	CASSPEARLLTEAFF
TRBD1	TRBV10-3	-	TRBJ1-2	TGTGCCATCAAGGGGGCAGGCCACTATGGCTACACCTTC	CAIKGAGHYGYTF
-	TRBV11-2	-	TRBJ1-3	TGTGCCAGCAGCTTAACCCCGGACACCATATATTTT	CASSLTPDTIYF
TRBD1	TRBV19	once	TRBJ1-2	TGTGCCAGTAAGGTAACCACCCTCTCGACAGGGGGTAATGGCTACACCTTC	CASKVTTLSTGGNGYTF
-	TRBV7-6	-	TRBJ1-1	TGTGCCAGCAGCCCTCAGACAGGTACGAACACTGAAGCTTTCTTT	CASSPQTGTNTEAFF
TRBD1	TRBV2	-	TRBJ1-5	TGTGCCAGCAGCTCACAAATTGGACAGGGCAATCAGCCCCAGCATTTT	CASSSQIGQGNQPQHF
-	TRBV9	-	TRBJ2-2	TGTGCCAGCAGCGCCTCGTCCGGACGGACTCGGACCGGGGAGCTGTTTTTT	CASSASSGRTRTGELFF
TRBD2	TRBV4-2	-	TRBJ2-5	TGTGCCAGCAGCCAAGGGTTAGGGACTAGCGGCCAAGAGACCCAGTACTTC	CASSQGLGTSGQETQYF
TRBD1	TRBV2	-	TRBJ2-5	TGTGCCAGCAGCCCCGGACAGGGGAGGGGAGAGACCCAGTACTTC	CASSPGQGRGETQYF
TRBD2	TRBV2	-	TRBJ2-5	TGTGCCAGCAGACTAGCGGGAGGGGAGACCCAGTACTTC	CASRLAGGETQYF
-	TRBV9	-	TRBJ2-2	TGTGCCAGCAGCGTATTAGGGGAATCGAACACCGGGGAGCTGTTTTTT	CASSVLGESNTGELFF
-	TRBV7-2	-	TRBJ1-6	TGTGCCAGCAGCTCGGGGAGCTCCTATAATTCACCCCTCCACTTT	CASSSGSSYNSPLHF
TRBD1	TRBV6-6	-	TRBJ1-2	TGTGCCAGCAGTTACCCCGGACAGGGCTATGGCTACACCTTC	CASSYPGQGYGYTF
-	TRBV5-4	-	TRBJ1-4	TGTGCCAGCAGCTTCACGGGAAGGATGAGCGGGGGTGAAAAACTGTTTTTT	CASSFTGRMSGGEKLFF
-	TRBV9	-	TRBJ1-2	TGTGCCAGCAGCGCGGGACAAACCTATGGCTACACCTTC	CASSAGQTYGYTF
TRBD2	TRBV6-6	-	TRBJ2-7	TGTGCCAGCAGTCATAGCGGGGGAGTCTCCTACGAGCAGTACTTC	CASSHSGGVSYEQYF
-	TRBV6-1	-	TRBJ2-7	TGTGCCAGTGCTGCTAGGGACAACTACGAGCAGTACTTC	CASAARDNYEQYF
-	TRBV30	-	TRBJ2-7	TGTGCCTGGAGTGTGGTCCGGCAGGGTGGCTACGAGCAGTACTTC	CAWSVVRQGGYEQYF
TRBD1	TRBV13	-	TRBJ2-4	TGTGCCAGCAGCCCAAAAGCCGGGACAGGGAACTTGATAGCCAAAAACATTCAGTACTTC	CASSPKAGTGNLIAKNIQYF